Reported below is one T cell receptor (beta chain). What it binds is not known. This record comes from a study of T cells after yellow fever vaccination. The CDR3 is 12 residues long. V lost 8 bases and J lost 6, with 12 bases in between. Per the germline V gene, CDR1 is MNHNY and CDR2 is SVGAGI (reference sequence). A universal primer site and UMIs were added as TCR cDNA was made by 5'RACE template switching. TCRdb re-analysed the 5' RACE reads in MiXCR, keeping a single row per CDR3 protein. The sample has fewer than 650,000 distinct CDR3 sequences, just over 20% seen once. Whole-study results and caveats: It was a weaker secondary response, yet one that peaked faster, at day 5 versus 15. One caveat is that FACS-sorted repertoires could contain abundant clonotypes contaminating from the bulk population. Once the booster was given, most primary-vaccination clones reappeared, at about 97% for CD4 and over 70% for CD8.

The genes are TRBV6-6 and TRBJ2-3; no definite D call. Sequences were derived from PBMCs, sampled roughly 20 days after the first yellow fever vaccination. This TCR was sampled from a man between 18 and 35 years old who received the YFV17D yellow fever vaccine. The CDR3 here is CASSVLRDTQYF. The CDR3 bases are TGTGCCAGCTCGGTTCTCAGGGATACGCAGTATTTT.